The TCR beta chain described here comes from a study of OX40 agonist ivuxolimab in advanced cancers. For the study in its entirety: Ivuxolimab, which targeted the costimulatory receptor OX40 (CD134), was an agonistic, fully human IgG2 monoclonal antibody. Intravenous ivuxolimab was administered to patients every 2 weeks at six dose levels: 0.01, 0.1, 0.3, 1.5, 3 and 10 mg/kg. Among the approximately 50 dose-escalation patients, some 20 had hepatocellular carcinoma, roughly 15 melanoma, 9 renal cell carcinoma and 9 head and neck cancer. A male proportion of approximately 83% and a mean age of around 60 years, ranging from roughly 23 to 90, were recorded for the dose-escalation cohort. Prior anti-PD-1, anti-PD-L1 or anti-CTLA-4 therapy was permitted, and checkpoint inhibitors had been received by less than 45% of dose-escalation patients. Three dose-escalation patients achieved partial responses, one with hepatocellular carcinoma and two with cutaneous melanoma. The purpose of peripheral TCRbeta sequencing was to test whether ivuxolimab changed TCR sequence diversity and led to clonal T-cell expansion. The paper reports the monotherapy dose-escalation portion (N = 52 patients) of the phase I ivuxolimab trial. Points the paper makes about the study in general: In the 0.1-3.0 mg/kg groups, partial responders were among the patients with the lowest normalized peripheral clonal expansion, particularly in CD8+ T cells. The antigen specificity of the clonally expanded peripheral T cells was not determined. At doses of 0.1 to 3.0 mg/kg, clonal expansion of both CD4+ and CD8+ T cells in blood was seen between baseline and week 6. On average, CD8+ T cells showed more expanded clones than CD4+ T cells after ivuxolimab. Low levels of normalized T-cell clonal expansion were also seen in some nonresponding patients.

For sequencing of the TCRbeta CDR3 region, genomic DNA was extracted from the sorted cells. The immunoSEQ Assay was used for sequencing of TCRbeta CDR3 regions. The table comes from immuneACCESS by way of TCRdb, which keeps in-frame sequences with V and J called. Part of the clones is missing from these tables; in studies checked, under half for an unresolved V gene and the rest for unknown reasons. Counted in this sample were roughly 50,000 clones; roughly nine tenths of them appeared once. Roughly 10% of the sample rests with the top ten. The junction carries 22 bases between V and J, which are trimmed by 6 bases and 14 bases respectively. Inclusive of the bounding cysteine and phenylalanine, the CDR3 is 14 residues long. Of all the DNA, just the CDR3 is kept, 42 bases in frame from base 1. Patients with autoimmune disease history or receiving systemic immunosuppression were excluded from the trial. In every dose cohort, peripheral blood was drawn for TCR sequencing at baseline, cycle 4 day 1, and cycle 7 day 1. The samples were drawn from a first-in-human, open-label, multicenter phase I dose-escalation trial of ivuxolimab. Adults with locally advanced or metastatic head and neck squamous cell, hepatocellular, melanoma or renal cell carcinoma were enrolled in the trial. CD4+ and CD8+ T cells were sorted separately from peripheral blood before TCR sequencing.

Comment on this clone: What antigen it recognizes has not been identified. Base-call qualities are not available, and no considerably larger clone is one nucleotide away.

The source of this sequence is an adult with an advanced solid tumor such as melanoma, head and neck, liver or kidney cancer. The chain employs TRBV23-1 and TRBJ1-4, with no confident D gene call. TRBV23-1 is treated as an ORF (open reading frame) with a function not yet certain. Here the sequenced sample was CD4+ or CD8+ T cells sorted from blood, taken in a trial of the OX40 agonist ivuxolimab. The nucleotides are TGCGCCAGCAGCCAAGTCATGTTTTGGAGGCGGCTGTTTTTT. Its coded protein is CASSQVMFWRRLFF.